This paragraph covers one T cell receptor beta chain sequence. The CDR3 covers 14 residues. J was trimmed by 6 bases and V by 8 bases; bases with no gene match: 11. Germline V CDR1 and CDR2: MGHDK, SYGVNS. The data were obtained in a study of CD8 T cells in Susac syndrome. A quantity of about 0.45 to 1 ug RNA underwent reverse transcription using random hexamers. One entry per CDR3 protein, called by TCRdb with MiXCR from the immunoSEQ multiplex PCR reads. The sample comprises around 300,000 distinct CDR3 sequences, almost 85% of which are singletons, and about 0.22% rests with the top ten. Sequenced material: CD8+ T cells from PBMCs. The receptor was isolated from a human donor with multiple sclerosis. The chain recombines TRBV25-1 with TRBJ2-7, with 9 bases aligning to TRBD2. DNA for the CDR3: TGTGCCAGCCTATTTAGCGGGAGCCCCGGCGAGCAGTACTTC. Protein sequence: CASLFSGSPGEQYF.